This entry lists 2 T cell receptor beta chains sequenced from one sample in a study of OX40 agonist ivuxolimab in advanced cancers. Libraries were prepared by immunoSEQ multiplex PCR; TCRdb keeps only in-frame clonotypes and omits some of them. Among 65,000 to 85,000 clones listed, approximately 89% were seen once. The material sequenced was CD4+ or CD8+ T cells sorted from blood, taken in a trial of the OX40 agonist ivuxolimab. The receptors derive from an adult with an advanced solid tumor such as melanoma, head and neck, liver or kidney cancer.

This clone is a singleton in its sample. The chain links TRBV4-2 to TRBJ2-3, with TRBD2 matching 8 bases. Germline lookup yields CDR1 LGHNA and CDR2 YNFKEQ. With V trimmed by 0 bases and J by 3 bases, 17 bases remained unmatched. The CDR3 runs 20 residues. CDR3 sequence: CASSQDYWSGGPEGTDTQYF. The CDR3 DNA is TGTGCCAGCAGCCAAGATTATTGGAGCGGGGGCCCCGAAGGGACAGATACGCAGTATTTT.

This chain uses TRBV6-1 with TRBJ2-1; 11 positions agree with TRBD2. The CDR3 is 17 residues long. V lost 1 base, J lost 8 bases, and 10 bases stayed unmatched. The germline V gene encodes CDR1 MNHNS and CDR2 SASEGT. The CDR3 reads CASSEVLAGGGGDEQFF. In nucleotides, the CDR3 is TGTGCCAGCAGTGAAGTGCTAGCGGGGGGTGGAGGCGATGAGCAGTTCTTC.